This record looks at one T cell receptor beta chain sequence and its context. It has no known antigen specificity. No base qualities exist here, and no much larger clone lies one base off it. Looking up the germline V gene (reference sequence) yields CDR1 DFQATT and CDR2 SNEGSKA. V is clipped by 2 bases and J by 3 bases, and the sequence between their germline boundaries is 16 bases long. The CDR3 covers 15 residues, taking in both the cysteine and the phenylalanine. Just the 45-base CDR3 DNA is kept, in frame starting at base 1. Libraries were built with 5' RACE. Sequenced on an Illumina HiSeq 2000. Template switching introduced a universal primer binding site; the final cDNA contained a unique molecular identifier, enabling accurate counting of TCR cDNA molecules. Specific primers in the conserved constant-segment region were used to synthesize first-strand cDNA for TCR alpha and beta chains. To control for contamination, every cDNA library carried two barcodes: a SMART-Mk sample barcode plus Illumina barcodes. TruSeq adapter sequences, together with Illumina sample barcodes, were added in two successive PCR steps. The Illumina HiSeq platform was used with custom primers to sequence TCR alpha and beta cDNA libraries. For the original study's pipeline: MiGEC was used to process raw reads and extract unique molecular identifiers, and MiXCR was used to find CDR3 positions. Recombination models were inferred per individual with the repgenHMM and IGoR tools using an EM algorithm. The analysis of shared clonotypes was done with the tcR package in R, with sharing normalized by the product of cloneset sizes. To study raw recombination free of thymic and clonal selection effects, out-of-frame nonproductive sequences were analyzed. TCRdb trimmed the raw reads at Q25, called clones with MiXCR and kept productive beta chains. Rows with one shared CDR3 protein collapse into an entry with the most common genes and DNA. These V and J calls are TCRdb output, not the study's own analysis. Present in this sample are 1.5 million or so distinct CDR3 sequences, about 32% of which were seen just once. The leading ten clones occupy 0.27% of the sample.

The data originate from a study of identical twins listed by TCRdb under 2016. Regarding the complete study: The study deep-sequenced TCR alpha and beta repertoires from monozygotic twins, unrelated adults of various ages and cord blood to test whether fetal clonotypes persist. To rule out contamination, replicate twin experiments were performed at different times with different library preparation protocols. The investigation overall reported the following: Fewer insertions were carried by abundant cord blood beta clonotypes; a weaker similar trend was observed in young adult naive repertoires, while no such trend was observed in memory repertoires. Invariant T cells such as MAIT and iNKT could partly confound zero-insertion analyses, although diverse VJ usage argued against such confounding for most clonotypes. Because the same donors could not be followed over many years, the conclusions depended on cross-sectional statistical analysis. Recombination models systematically underestimated out-of-frame TCR alpha sharing in monozygotic twins but agreed with sharing between unrelated individuals. Compared with coincidental sharing between unrelated individuals, an excess of low generation-probability sequences was observed among out-of-frame TCR alpha sequences shared between twins. In beta out-of-frame sequences, excess twin sharing was weaker, because having fewer shared sequences lowered the signal-to-noise ratio.

Every donor was a healthy Caucasian. In this chain, TRBV20-1 is recombined with TRBJ1-2; TRBD1 might be the D gene, on 5 matching bases. The TCR comes from a newborn girl in good health. Source material: cord blood. The DNA sequence follows: TGCAGTGCTAGATCGGGGGACCGGGGGGACTATGGCTACACCTTC. Its amino acids are CSARSGDRGDYGYTF.